The clone carrying this T cell receptor (beta chain) has ten or more counts. Its matching antigen is unknown. Researchers made TCR cDNA using 5'RACE template switching, and this step added a universal primer site and UMIs. TCRdb analysed the 5' RACE reads with MiXCR anew, one entry per CDR3 protein. Of a few hundred thousand distinct CDR3 sequences listed, 7% to 9% are singletons. The germline CDR1 and CDR2 sequences are LGHDT and YNNKEL (reference sequence). V lost 5 bases, J lost 1 base, and 7 bases stayed unmatched. CDR3 length equals 15 residues. The record originates from a study of T cells after yellow fever vaccination. Looking at the study overall: The SMART-Seq v4 Ultra Low Input method served to prepare the low-cell-number fractions.

The study, taken as a whole, reports: Boosting was followed by the reappearance of most primary-vaccination clones (approximately 95% CD4, about 90% CD8).

Specimen: PBMCs, collected 45 days after the first yellow fever vaccination. This sequence was found in a young man who received the YFV17D yellow fever vaccine. The chain carries TRBV3-1 and TRBJ2-7; 8 bases align to TRBD1. The CDR3 sequence: CASSWTGLFSYEQYV. In nucleotides, the CDR3 is TGTGCCAGCAGCTGGACAGGGCTTTTTTCCTACGAGCAGTACGTC.